This TCR beta chain emerged from a study of blood T cell repertoires in COVID-19. Across the study: In each case, the material was cDNA or gDNA derived from T cells, B-cell-depleted T cells, or PBMCs.

The table came from immunoSEQ multiplex PCR; TCRdb's copy has only in-frame clones and leaves some out. Of about 190,000 clones in the sample, around 86% are singletons; the top ten hold around 7%. Sample: peripheral blood. The sequence was obtained from a man aged 35-49 years with acute or convalescent COVID-19.

The CDR3 DNA reads as TGTGCCAGCAGCCGTAGCGGGGGCCGGATTACGGGAGAGACCCAGTACTTC. It codes for CASSRSGGRITGETQYF. The chain joins TRBV27 to TRBJ2-5; 9 nucleotides match TRBD2. V dropped 6 bases and J dropped 4; count of bases not matched to a gene: 15. CDR3 size: 17 residues. Germline V gene lookup returns CDR1 MNHEY and CDR2 SMNVEV (reference sequence).